This TCR beta chain was identified in a study of shared clonotypes between healthy human individuals. In the study overall: Per donor, CD8 memory used one plate, CD8 naive used two, CD4 memory used three and CD4 naive used three.

The genomic DNA of each subset was split evenly across several immunoSEQ plates. TCRdb keeps only in-frame clones here, not all; method: immunoSEQ multiplex PCR. The sample lists about 690,000 clones, less than 95% occurring once. Comment on this clone: Its matching antigen is unknown.

Germline V gene data show CDR1 as MGHDK and CDR2 as SYGVNS. This CDR3 is 15 amino acids long. V was clipped by 8 bases and J by 5 bases; unmatched bases: 12. The study's findings and limits: Non-shared clonotypes had lower generation probabilities than those shared by all four donors.

Material: memory CD8+ T cells from PBMCs. Noted subset: CD45RO+ cells pooled with CCR7-negative TemRA cells. The receptor was derived from a man between 18 and 35 years old in good health. Some clones in this sample may be carry-over from other donors' samples. V and J are TRBV25-1 and TRBJ2-7; TRBD2 aligns across 10 bases. The CDR3 DNA reads TGTGCCAGCTGTCCCGCCGGGACTAGCGCTAACGAGCAGTACTTC. Its translation: CASCPAGTSANEQYF.